The present entry profiles one T cell receptor (beta chain) with its context. Antigen: not known. Each donor was nominally healthy when sampled (though unrecorded immune exposures were likely). The source of the sample is a study of cytomegalovirus exposure and HLA in healthy donors. Study results and caveats: When a later analysis was performed, an Asian-associated ancestry cluster reportedly had fewer N-insertions than the approximately 690-donor mean. Associated with cytomegalovirus, according to the listing, were around 170 TCR beta chains. Upon later analysis, HLA-associated TCR beta chains proved more clonally expanded than other, equally common chains.

PCR primers comprised 60 Vbeta and 13 Jbeta primers. Repertoires were generated with immunoSEQ multiplex PCR, while TCRdb's copy carries only in-frame clones and drops some. The sample consists of 120,000 to 150,000 clones, around three quarters of them appearing once. The CDR3 covers 14 residues. The chain recombines TRBV21-1 with TRBJ1-1. TRBV21-1 is a pseudogene segment. The clonotype comes from a man aged 35 to 55 in good health and CMV-seropositive. The sequenced material came from PBMCs. CDR3 DNA sequence: TGTGCCAGCATCTGGGACTCTGGGGACACTGAAGCTTTCTTT. It is translated as CASIWDSGDTEAFF.